This T cell receptor (beta chain) originates from a study of technical replicates of blood from several donors (dated by TCRdb to 2016 to 2017). Note on this clone: No cognate antigen has been identified for it. Base qualities are not provided; no much larger clone lies one nucleotide away.

Trimming removed 6 bases from V and 2 bases from J, leaving 13 bases between the germline ends. Via the germline V gene, CDR1 is SQVTM and CDR2 ANQGSEA. The CDR3 numbers 13 residues from cysteine through phenylalanine. Only the CDR3 region is kept as DNA, spanning 39 bases read in frame from base 1. The receptor library was made with the immunoSEQ multiplex PCR assay. In TCRdb, the immuneACCESS table is reduced to in-frame sequences with V and J assigned. These tables do not hold every clone; where another copy was compared, an unresolved V gene accounts for under half, and the others remain unexplained. The sample data list approximately 94,000 clones, and almost 97% of these were observed just once. Roughly 0.39% of the sample goes to the ten largest clones.

The chain is made from TRBV29-1 and TRBJ1-1; a tentative D match to TRBD1 spans 6 bases. The sample taken for sequencing was T cells isolated from PBMCs. The clonotype was recovered from a human donor in good health. The CDR3 loop reads CSVEMDRNTEAFF. The base sequence is TGCAGCGTAGAAATGGACAGAAACACTGAAGCTTTCTTT.